This T cell receptor (beta chain) was sequenced during a study of Graves' ophthalmopathy and Graves' hyperthyroidism (dated by TCRdb to the late 2010s). In terms of the full investigation: Hyperthyroidism was defined as stable when no progression to ophthalmopathy occurred within 18 months of follow-up. To tell Graves' ophthalmopathy apart from Graves' hyperthyroidism, and to predict which patients would progress to ophthalmopathy, the study relied on TCR beta repertoire signatures. In total, approximately 130 blood samples were TCR-sequenced: some 40 ophthalmopathy, around 75 hyperthyroidism and some 17 hyperthyroidism-to-ophthalmopathy patients. To explore V-J signatures that distinguish ophthalmopathy from hyperthyroidism, a discovery set of more than 90 patients was enrolled, made up of more than 40 with ophthalmopathy and some 56 with stable hyperthyroidism. An independent validation cohort was composed of fewer than 20 hyperthyroidism patients and around 16 patients who later progressed from hyperthyroidism to ophthalmopathy. In over 5 hyperthyroidism patients, the T-cell repertoire of thyroid tissue was compared with the T-cell repertoire of blood. After sampling, hyperthyroidism patients received methimazole starting at 30 mg daily, and ophthalmopathy patients received high-dose intravenous methylprednisolone. On the study overall, not on this receptor specifically: No statistical method was used to predetermine the sample size, and group allocation was not hidden from the investigators. Most of the expanded thyroid clonotypes with a frequency above 0.001 were also detected in blood, and it was suggested that the thyroid immune response may be reflected by blood repertoires. The 13-signature model separated ophthalmopathy from stable hyperthyroidism with approximately 90% sensitivity and around 81% specificity in cross-validation, and 80%/75% in the test set. In validation, the model predicted ophthalmopathy progression with more than 70% sensitivity and 72.22% specificity; 12 predicted patients were CT-confirmed with GO in a median of around 6 months.

TCR beta CDR3 regions were amplified from RNA transcripts for repertoire sequencing. A first-round RT-PCR used HTBI primers with the Qiagen OneStep RT-PCR kit, followed by a second-round multiplex PCR, size selection and purification. Libraries were sequenced on an Illumina HiSeq2000 using paired-end 100 bp reads. The original methods were these. SOAPnuke was used to process the reads, throwing out any read that had adapters, had uncalled bases, had a mean Phred below 15, or lacked an exact constant-primer or identifier match. COPE v1.2.5 was used to merge the high-quality paired reads. Clonotypes were defined as unique nucleotide sequences and were aligned to IMGT TRB V, D and J references using MiTCR v1.1. Only V-J combinations with frequency above 0.0001 were analysed, covering over 98% of repertoires. For each V-J combination, a TCR clonal expansion and chaos score was defined as the ratio of F50 clonal expansion to chaos observed in the TCRdist matrix. Welch's t-statistics and random forest were used to reduce features to about 14 V-J combinations, which were fed into a naive Bayes classifier. The Morisita-Horn index was used to measure how similar the thyroid and blood repertoires were. Through fastp at Q25 and MiXCR, TCRdb rebuilt clones from the public reads, retaining in-frame beta chains. Merged by CDR3 protein, the rows form single entries marked with the most common genes and DNA. TCRdb, rather than the study authors, made the V and J calls. The sample table records over a million distinct CDR3 sequences; 36% of these occur just once. The ten largest clones take up approximately 12% of the sample.

Patients with hyperthyroidism were aged 18 to 65 years, had been newly diagnosed, and had a disease duration of less than 2 months. Anyone with other autoimmune diseases, uncontrolled infections, pregnancy or lactation was excluded from the study. Diagnosis was based on clinical symptoms, serum thyroxine, TRAb, thyroid ultrasound and orbital computed tomography. Total RNA was extracted using Trizol reagent, and RNA quality was checked on an Agilent 2100 Bioanalyzer. On this clonotype itself: Its antigen remains unidentified. A read error may explain this, as a much larger clone is one base away.

The sequenced sample consisted of peripheral blood or thyroid tissue (not recorded which). This clonotype was obtained from an adult man with Graves' hyperthyroidism.

For the CDR3, the sequence is CARSLERTGEETQYF. In nucleotides, the sequence is TGTGCCAGAAGCTTGGAGAGGACAGGGGAAGAGACCCAGTACTTC. The rearranged segments are TRBV7-3 and TRBJ2-5; 9 bases in the junction line up with TRBD1. There are 15 amino acids in the CDR3, from cysteine to phenylalanine inclusive. Only CDR3 DNA remains: 45 bases, in frame from the first base. Taken from the germline V gene, the CDR1 and CDR2 loops are SGHTA and FQGTGA.